These 17 T cell receptor beta chains came from one sample sequenced in a study of beta chain features in type 1 diabetes. The entirety of the isolated RNA underwent reverse transcription, so expressed TCRB transcripts were sequenced. Profiling relied on immunoSEQ multiplex PCR, and the TCRdb table lists in-frame clones only, not all of them. The sample holds 350,000 to 450,000 clones, roughly 16% seen once. The sequenced sample was naive CD4+ T cells from blood. These receptors were obtained from a woman under 30 in good health.

The CDR3 sequence is CASSLGLAGADEQFF. The CDR3 DNA reads TGTGCCAGCAGCCTGGGACTAGCGGGAGCGGATGAGCAGTTCTTC. This chain links TRBV5-4 with TRBJ2-1; 14 positions match TRBD2. In germline, CDR1 is SGHNT, CDR2 YYREEE (reference sequence). The V and J ends lost 4 bases and 8 bases, in that order; junction bases with no gene match: 5. The length of the CDR3 is 15 residues.

The V gene is TRBV19, the J gene TRBJ1-5; 7 bases line up with TRBD1. The V and J ends lost 2 bases and 7 bases, in that order; junction bases with no gene match: 8. There are 15 residues in the CDR3. CDR1 and CDR2 from the germline V gene are LNHDA and SQIVND (reference sequence). In DNA, the CDR3 is TGTGCCAGTAGTATATCCACAGGGGTTCAACAGCCCCAGCATTTT. Protein sequence: CASSISTGVQQPQHF.

Concerning this clone itself: Additional DNA sequences in this sample encode the identical CDR3. This chain links TRBV5-1 with TRBJ1-5, with unresolved D. This CDR3 has 15 amino acids. Deletions cut 1 base from V and 0 bases from J, with 8 bases between. Per germline, CDR1 SGHRS and CDR2 YFSETQ. CDR3: CASSLTAGSNQPQHF. The DNA of the CDR3 is TGCGCCAGCAGCTTGACGGCGGGTAGCAATCAGCCCCAGCATTTT.

The V call is TRBV27, the J call TRBJ2-1, with TRBD1 as a possible D gene (6 bases). The CDR3 consists of 12 residues. Trimming removed 8 bases from V and 7 bases from J, with 12 bases in between. The germline CDR1 and CDR2 sequences are MNHEY and SMNVEV (reference sequence). This CDR3 reads CASWTEGNEQFF. CDR3 DNA: TGTGCCAGCTGGACAGAAGGTAATGAGCAGTTCTTC.

V and J are TRBV28 and TRBJ2-1; possible D gene TRBD2, 6 bases. The CDR3 length is 15 residues. Per germline, CDR1 MDHEN and CDR2 SYDVKM. V gave up 2 bases and J gave up 0 bases, with 8 bases separating them. CDR3 nucleotides: TGTGCCAGCAGTTTAGGGGACTTCTCCTACAATGAGCAGTTCTTC. Amino acids: CASSLGDFSYNEQFF.

In its sample, this clone was seen a few times. The genes are TRBV30 and TRBJ1-1; 7 positions match TRBD1. This CDR3 is 12 amino acids long. V was clipped by 8 bases and J by 4 bases; unmatched bases: 7. Germline CDR1 reads GTSNPN; CDR2 reads SVGIG (reference sequence). CDR3 nucleotides: TGTGCCGGGGGCGACAGGGTCACTGAAGCTTTCTTT. Its protein is CAGGDRVTEAFF.

This clone has more than one count but fewer than ten. The gene calls are TRBV28 and TRBJ2-3; 10 nucleotides agree with TRBD2. V lost 6 bases to trimming and J lost 2 bases; unmatched junction nucleotides: 5. Germline V gene sequence: CDR1 MDHEN, CDR2 SYDVKM. The CDR3 runs 15 residues. The CDR3 loop reads CASSHSGRHTDTQYF. The DNA for the CDR3 is TGTGCCAGCAGCCATAGCGGGAGGCACACAGATACGCAGTATTTT.

The chain has TRBV5-1 and TRBJ2-1; 7 bases are a match to TRBD2. V shed 4 bases and J 5 bases; nucleotides not matched to a gene: 12. The germline V gene has CDR1 SGHRS and CDR2 YFSETQ. The CDR3 covers 16 residues. The CDR3 DNA sequence: TGCGCCAGCAGCCCTATGGGCGGGAGTAGGAACAATGAGCAGTTCTTC. Translation: CASSPMGGSRNNEQFF.

This clone was observed a handful of times. The gene calls are TRBV5-1 and TRBJ2-1; 9 nucleotides line up with TRBD2. Per the germline V gene, CDR1 is SGHRS and CDR2 is YFSETQ. Germline trimming cut 4 bases from V and 0 bases from J; bases unmatched to any gene: 14. The CDR3 runs to 19 residues. The CDR3 is CASSPYMTSGASSYNEQFF. The CDR3 DNA is TGCGCCAGCAGCCCTTACATGACTAGCGGCGCTAGCTCCTACAATGAGCAGTTCTTC.

The chain combines TRBV7-2 with TRBJ2-3; TRBD2 agrees at 15 bases. The CDR3 consists of 16 residues. V was clipped by 4 bases and J by 5 bases; unmatched bases: 4. CDR1 is SGHTA, CDR2 FQGNSA, per germline. The CDR3: CASSYGTSGRIDTQYF. CDR3 bases: TGTGCCAGCAGCTACGGGACTAGCGGGAGGATAGATACGCAGTATTTT. The complete variable domain, with remaining parts taken from reference TRBV7-2 and TRBJ2-3, reads GAGVSQSPSNKVTEKGKDVELRCDPISGHTALYWYRQSLGQGLEFLIYFQGNSAPDKSGLPSDRFSAERTGGSVSTLTIQRTQQEDSAVYLCASSYGTSGRIDTQYFGPGTRLTVL.

The gene calls are TRBV4-1 and TRBJ1-1; no clear D gene. The germline CDR1 and CDR2 sequences are MGHRA and YSYEKL. There are 17 residues in the CDR3. V lost 3 bases and J lost 3, with 20 bases in between. CDR3: CASSHPSFGLPDTEAFF. The CDR3, as DNA: TGCGCCAGCAGCCATCCAAGTTTCGGACTCCCGGACACTGAAGCTTTCTTT.

This clone appeared a few times. CDR3 bases: TGTGCCAGCAGTGAAGGGGGACAGCAAGAGACCCAGTACTTC. As protein: CASSEGGQQETQYF. This sequence joins TRBV6-1 and TRBJ2-5, with 7 bases aligning to TRBD1. CDR1 MNHNS and CDR2 SASEGT come from the germline V gene. This CDR3 has 14 amino acids. Germline trimming cut 1 base from V and 2 bases from J; bases unmatched to any gene: 1.

The chain links TRBV18 to TRBJ1-1, with TRBD1 identical over 7 bases. The CDR3 is 14 amino acids. V lost 2 bases to trimming and J lost 4 bases; unmatched junction nucleotides: 4. Germline V gene data show CDR1 as KGHSH and CDR2 as LQKENI. CDR3 nucleotide sequence: TGTGCCAGCTCACCAGGACAGGTGGGCACTGAAGCTTTCTTT. Translating it yields CASSPGQVGTEAFF. Full variable domain (outside the CDR3, taken from reference TRBV18 and TRBJ1-1): NAGVMQNPRHLVRRRGQEARLRCSPMKGHSHVYWYRQLPEEGLKFMVYLQKENIIDESGMPKERFSAEFPKEGPSILRIQQVVRGDSAAYFCASSPGQVGTEAFFGQGTRLTVV.

This clone was counted only a few times. The genes are TRBV4-2 and TRBJ2-1, with TRBD1 identical over 8 bases. CDR1 is LGHNA, CDR2 YNFKEQ, per germline. Trimming at V came to 2 bases and at J to 7 bases, leaving 13 bases not matched to a gene. The CDR3 loop spans 17 amino acids. The CDR3 sequence is CASSQPLTGDMRNEQFF. The CDR3 bases are TGTGCCAGCAGCCAACCGTTGACAGGGGATATGAGGAATGAGCAGTTCTTC.

This clone has only a few counts. The chain has TRBV7-9 and TRBJ1-5, with 8 bases identical to TRBD1. The germline CDR1 and CDR2 sequences are SEHNR and FQNEAQ (reference sequence). This CDR3 comprises 12 residues. With V trimmed by 11 bases and J by 9 bases, 9 bases remained unmatched. The CDR3 nucleotides are TGTGCCGGCGACAGGGGACACGGGCCCCAGCATTTT. Protein: CAGDRGHGPQHF.

The chain couples TRBV4-2 to TRBJ2-1; 14 positions agree with TRBD2. After removal of 2 bases from V and 10 bases from J, the junction contained 7 bases not matched to a gene. The CDR3 sequence is 16 residues long. CDR1 is LGHNA, CDR2 YNFKEQ, per germline. CDR3 in amino acids: CASSQPGLAGVGEQFF. The CDR3 DNA follows: TGTGCCAGCAGCCAACCGGGACTAGCGGGAGTGGGGGAGCAGTTCTTC.

J is TRBJ2-1 and V is TRBV19; 12 bases match TRBD2. This CDR3 contains 16 residues. Germline CDR1 and CDR2: LNHDA and SQIVND (reference sequence). V shed 5 bases, J shed 3 bases, and the junction held 5 bases outside the gene matches. This CDR3 reads CASSASGRAVYNEQFF. Written as DNA, the CDR3 is TGTGCCAGTAGTGCTAGCGGGAGGGCCGTCTACAATGAGCAGTTCTTC. Supplemented by reference TRBV19 and TRBJ2-1, the full variable domain reads DGGITQSPKYLFRKEGQNVTLSCEQNLNHDAMYWYRQDPGQGLRLIYYSQIVNDFQKGDIAEGYSVSREKKESFPLTVTSAQKNPTAFYLCASSASGRAVYNEQFFGPGTRLTVL.